Below are 16 T cell receptor beta chains sequenced from a single sample in a study of blood T cells in healthy people across ages. Using a J-beta primer mix together with a sample-barcoded 5' primer, a second PCR was run for roughly 6 to 11 cycles. TCRdb re-derived calls from the 5' RACE reads in MiXCR, one entry per CDR3 protein. Among some 1.4 million distinct CDR3 sequences listed, around two fifths were seen once. Sequencing was performed on blood. The receptors shown here come from a woman aged 18-29 years in good health.

This chain connects TRBV7-9 to TRBJ1-3; D perhaps matches TRBD1 (5 bases). With 5 bases removed from V and 7 bases from J, the gap between germline ends came to 15 bases. CDR1 SEHNR and CDR2 FQNEAQ come from the germline V gene (reference sequence). This CDR3 has 14 amino acids. CDR3 sequence: CASSPQGVLNTIYF. The CDR3 DNA reads TGTGCCAGCAGCCCGCAGGGTGTCCTCAACACCATATATTTT.

This clonotype has more than one count but fewer than ten. This chain links TRBV10-3 with TRBJ2-7; the D gene could be TRBD1 or TRBD2 (7 bases each). This CDR3 is 15 amino acids long. The V end was cut by 4 bases, the J end by 4 bases, with 17 bases between. CDR1 and CDR2 from the germline V gene are ENHRY and SYGVKD. The CDR3 sequence is CAISGRETGRYEQYF. For the CDR3, the DNA is TGTGCCATCAGTGGGCGGGAGACAGGGAGGTACGAGCAGTACTTC.

The chain recombines TRBV6-6 with TRBJ1-5, with D possibly matching TRBD1 (5 bases). The ends were cut back, 0 bases at V and 3 bases at J, with 12 bases in the middle. Germline lookup yields CDR1 MNHNY and CDR2 SVGAGI (reference sequence). This CDR3 has 16 residues. The CDR3 is CASSYSSGAVNQPQHF. CDR3 DNA sequence: TGTGCCAGCAGTTACTCGTCTGGGGCAGTCAATCAGCCCCAGCATTTT.

This clonotype was counted between two and nine times. This chain joins TRBV7-8 and TRBJ1-1; D is unresolved. CDR3 size: 13 residues. V was pared by 5 bases and J by 11 bases, with 18 bases between. CDR1 is SGHVS, CDR2 FQNEAQ, per germline. In DNA, the CDR3 is TGTGCCAGCAGCATCCCTACCGGGAGTAGGGCTTTCTTT. Protein sequence: CASSIPTGSRAFF. The complete variable domain, with remaining parts taken from reference TRBV7-8 and TRBJ1-1, reads GAGVSQSPRYKVAKRGQDVALRCDPISGHVSLFWYQQALGQGPEFLTYFQNEAQLDKSGLPSDRFFAERPEGSVSTLKIQRTQQEDSAVYLCASSIPTGSRAFFGQGTRLTVV.

This chain's CDR3 is CASSLIGRLATDTQYF. Written as DNA, the CDR3 is TGCGCCAGCAGCTTGATCGGCAGGTTAGCCACAGATACGCAGTATTTT. The chain employs TRBV5-1 and TRBJ2-3, with unresolved D. V lost 1 base, J lost 2 bases, and 14 bases lay in between. This CDR3 is built from 16 residues. CDR1 and CDR2 from the germline V gene are SGHRS and YFSETQ.

This rearrangement joins TRBV12-3 or TRBV12-4 to TRBJ2-3; 7 nucleotides line up with TRBD2. The CDR3 extends over 16 amino acids. V shed 5 bases and J 1 base; nucleotides not matched to a gene: 9. CDR3 bases: TGTGCCAGCAGTCCCCATCTCCTAGCGGGCACAGATACGCAGTATTTT. Translated: CASSPHLLAGTDTQYF.

V is TRBV2 and J is TRBJ1-2; D is possibly TRBD1 (5 bases). The V and J ends lost 8 bases and 3 bases respectively, with 16 bases between them. CDR1 is SNHLY and CDR2 is FYNNEI in the germline V gene. The CDR3 is 14 amino acids. The CDR3 loop is CASLRRGGDYGYTF. CDR3 sequence (DNA): TGTGCCAGCCTTAGGCGGGGGGGGGACTATGGCTACACCTTC.

Concerning this clonotype: A read error may produce the germline difference seen at one junction end. The genes are TRBV6-5 and TRBJ2-3; D is perhaps TRBD2 (5 bases). CDR3 length: 13 amino acids. From germline, CDR1 is MNHEY and CDR2 SVGAGI. CDR3 protein: CAGSSAAPDTQYF. CDR3 nucleotides: TGTGCCGGCAGTTCAGCGGCCCCAGATACGCAGTATTTT.

The chain employs TRBV28 and TRBJ2-3; D unclear. Trimming cost V 6 bases and J 0 bases, with 13 bases left between them. Germline lookup yields CDR1 MDHEN and CDR2 SYDVKM. There are 15 residues in the CDR3. CDR3 in amino acids: CASRMMRLSTDTQYF. CDR3 bases: TGTGCCAGCAGAATGATGCGGCTTAGCACAGATACGCAGTATTTT.

The V gene is TRBV6-2 or TRBV6-3, the J gene TRBJ2-2; tentatively, D is TRBD2 (5 bases). Germline V gene lookup returns CDR1 MNHEY and CDR2 SVGEGT. Trimming left V 2 bases short and J 0 bases short, with 7 bases between. The length of the CDR3 is 15 residues. The CDR3 protein is CASSYDYTNTGELFF. The CDR3 nucleotides read TGTGCCAGCAGTTACGACTATACGAACACCGGGGAGCTGTTTTTT.

J is TRBJ2-1 and V is TRBV7-3, with D possibly being TRBD1 (5 bases). V was clipped by 6 bases and J by 2 bases, with 14 bases between them. This CDR3 region has 15 residues. CDR1 SGHTA and CDR2 FQGTGA come from the germline V gene. Here the CDR3 reads CASSIGAVAYNEQFF. The CDR3 nucleotides are TGTGCCAGCAGTATAGGGGCTGTTGCCTACAATGAGCAGTTCTTC.

There are a few counts of this clonotype. The chain has TRBV21-1 and TRBJ2-7. TRBV21-1 is a known pseudogene. The CDR3 is made up of 16 amino acids. The CDR3 region is CASSAVVAWSSYEQYF. The CDR3 DNA reads TGTGCCAGCAGCGCTGTAGTGGCATGGAGCTCCTACGAGCAGTACTTC.

This clonotype came up a few times. At one end the junction does not follow the germline gene, possibly because of a read error. The gene calls are TRBV20-1 and TRBJ2-1; TRBD2 agrees at 7 bases. Germline CDR1 DFQATT, CDR2 SNEGSKA (reference sequence). This CDR3 is built from 15 residues. The CDR3 coding sequence is TGCAGTGCTCGAGATCCAGCGGGGCCCGGGGATGAGCAGTTCTTC. Translating gives CSARDPAGPGDEQFF.

This clonotype has a handful of counts. The rearrangement uses TRBV3-1 and TRBJ2-2; no reliable D call. Germline CDR1 and CDR2: LGHDT and YNNKEL (reference sequence). With 3 bases removed from V and 1 base from J, the gap between germline ends came to 3 bases. The CDR3 sequence is 13 residues long. The CDR3 loop reads CASSHGNTGELFF. The CDR3 bases are TGTGCCAGCAGCCACGGGAACACCGGGGAGCTGTTTTTT. The complete variable domain, with remaining parts taken from reference TRBV3-1 and TRBJ2-2, reads DTAVSQTPKYLVTQMGNDKSIKCEQNLGHDTMYWYKQDSKKFLKIMFSYNNKELIINETVPNRFSPKSPDKAHLNLHINSLELGDSAVYFCASSHGNTGELFFGEGSRLTVL.

The chain links TRBV6-6 to TRBJ2-1, with D hard to call. Germline CDR1 MNHNY, CDR2 SVGAGI (reference sequence). The length of the CDR3 is 15 residues. Trimming removed 4 bases from V and 6 bases from J, with 16 bases in between. The CDR3 DNA is TGTGCCAGCAGTTTAGGCTCAAACCCCACCAATGAGCAGTTCTTC. Protein product: CASSLGSNPTNEQFF.

This chain joins TRBV27 and TRBJ2-5; 7 bases align to TRBD2. The CDR3 is made up of 13 amino acids. CDR1 MNHEY and CDR2 SMNVEV come from the germline V gene (reference sequence). The J segment lost 6 bases and the V segment lost 5 bases, leaving 6 bases of the junction unmatched. The CDR3 DNA is TGTGCCAGCAGTATTGAAGCGGGAAAGACCCAGTACTTC. Residues: CASSIEAGKTQYF.